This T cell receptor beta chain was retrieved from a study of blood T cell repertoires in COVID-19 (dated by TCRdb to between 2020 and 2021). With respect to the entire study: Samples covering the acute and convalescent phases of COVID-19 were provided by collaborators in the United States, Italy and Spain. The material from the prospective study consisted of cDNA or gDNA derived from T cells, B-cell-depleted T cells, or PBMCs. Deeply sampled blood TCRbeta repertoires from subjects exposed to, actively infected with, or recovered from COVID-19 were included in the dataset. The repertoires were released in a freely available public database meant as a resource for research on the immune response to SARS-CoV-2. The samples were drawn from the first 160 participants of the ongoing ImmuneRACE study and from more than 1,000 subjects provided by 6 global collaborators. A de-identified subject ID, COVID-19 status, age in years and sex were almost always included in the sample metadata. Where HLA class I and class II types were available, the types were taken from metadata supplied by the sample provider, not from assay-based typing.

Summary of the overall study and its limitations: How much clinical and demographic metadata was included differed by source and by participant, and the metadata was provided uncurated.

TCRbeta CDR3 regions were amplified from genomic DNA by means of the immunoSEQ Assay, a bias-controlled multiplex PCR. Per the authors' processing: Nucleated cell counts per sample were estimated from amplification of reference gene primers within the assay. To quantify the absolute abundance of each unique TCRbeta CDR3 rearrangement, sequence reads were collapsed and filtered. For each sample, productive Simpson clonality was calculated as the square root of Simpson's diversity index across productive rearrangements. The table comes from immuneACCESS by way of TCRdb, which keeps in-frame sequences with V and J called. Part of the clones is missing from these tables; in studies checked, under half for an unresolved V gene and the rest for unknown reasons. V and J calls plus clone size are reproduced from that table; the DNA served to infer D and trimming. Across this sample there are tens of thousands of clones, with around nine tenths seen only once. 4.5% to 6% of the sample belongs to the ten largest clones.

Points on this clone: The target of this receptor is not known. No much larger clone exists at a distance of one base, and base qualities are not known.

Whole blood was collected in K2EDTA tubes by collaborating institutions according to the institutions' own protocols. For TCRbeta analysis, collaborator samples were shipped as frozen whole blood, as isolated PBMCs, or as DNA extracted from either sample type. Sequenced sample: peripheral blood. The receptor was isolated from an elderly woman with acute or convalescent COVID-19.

The CDR3 region: CASSVGQGWNSPLHF. The sequenced DNA: TGTGCCAGCAGCGTTGGACAGGGGTGGAATTCACCCCTCCACTTT. The V and J genes are TRBV9 and TRBJ1-6; 9 central bases correspond to TRBD1. V loses 2 bases at its end and J loses 7 bases; junction bases beyond the gene matches: 4. Counted from cysteine to phenylalanine, this CDR3 has 15 amino acids. The DNA shown is the 45-base CDR3, in frame from base 1. The germline V gene specifies SGDLS as CDR1 and YYNGEE as CDR2.